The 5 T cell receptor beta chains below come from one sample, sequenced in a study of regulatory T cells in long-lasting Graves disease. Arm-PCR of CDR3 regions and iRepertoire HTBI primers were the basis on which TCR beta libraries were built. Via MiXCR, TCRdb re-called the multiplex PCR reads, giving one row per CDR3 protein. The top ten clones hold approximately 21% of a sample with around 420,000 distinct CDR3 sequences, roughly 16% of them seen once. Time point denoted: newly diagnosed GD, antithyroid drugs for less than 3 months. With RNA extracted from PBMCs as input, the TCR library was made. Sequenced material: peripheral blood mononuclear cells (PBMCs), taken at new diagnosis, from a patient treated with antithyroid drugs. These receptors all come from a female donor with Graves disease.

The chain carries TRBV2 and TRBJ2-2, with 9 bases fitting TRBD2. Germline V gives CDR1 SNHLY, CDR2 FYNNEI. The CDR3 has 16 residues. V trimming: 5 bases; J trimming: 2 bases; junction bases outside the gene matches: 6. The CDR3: CASSHAGGRNTGELFF. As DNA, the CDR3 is TGTGCCAGCAGTCACGCGGGGGGGCGAAACACCGGGGAGCTGTTTTTT. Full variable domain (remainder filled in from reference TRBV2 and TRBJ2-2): EPEVTQTPSHQVTQMGQEVILRCVPISNHLYFYWYRQILGQKVEFLVSFYNNEISEKSEIFDDQFSVERPDGSNFTLKIRSTKLEDSAMYFCASSHAGGRNTGELFFGEGSRLTVL.

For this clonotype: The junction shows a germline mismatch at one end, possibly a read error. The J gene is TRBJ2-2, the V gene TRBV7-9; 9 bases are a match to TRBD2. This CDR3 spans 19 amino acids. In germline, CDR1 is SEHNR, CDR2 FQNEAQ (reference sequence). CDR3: CASSLTLTSGLTNTGELLF. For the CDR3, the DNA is TGTGCCAGCAGCTTAACCTTGACTAGCGGTCTAACGAACACCGGGGAGCTGCTTTTT.

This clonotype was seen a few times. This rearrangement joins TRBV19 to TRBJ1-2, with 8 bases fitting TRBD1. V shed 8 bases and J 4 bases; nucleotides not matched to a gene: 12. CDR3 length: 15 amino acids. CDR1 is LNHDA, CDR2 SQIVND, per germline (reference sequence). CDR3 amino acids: CASREAGTGLYGYTF. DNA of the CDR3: TGTGCCAGTCGTGAGGCGGGGACAGGACTCTATGGCTACACCTTC.

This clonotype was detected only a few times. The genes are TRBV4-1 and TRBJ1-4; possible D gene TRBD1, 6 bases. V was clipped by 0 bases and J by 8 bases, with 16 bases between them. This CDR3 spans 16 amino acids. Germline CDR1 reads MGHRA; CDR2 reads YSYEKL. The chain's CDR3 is CASSQDGLYRDEKLFF. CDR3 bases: TGCGCCAGCAGCCAAGATGGGCTCTACAGGGACGAAAAACTGTTTTTT.

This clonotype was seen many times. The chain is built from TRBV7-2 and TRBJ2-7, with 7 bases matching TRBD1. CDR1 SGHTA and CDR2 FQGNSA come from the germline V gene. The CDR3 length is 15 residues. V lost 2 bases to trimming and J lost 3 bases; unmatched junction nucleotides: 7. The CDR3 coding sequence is TGTGCCAGCAGCTTAACAGGGGTCCGCTTCTACGAGCAGTACTTC. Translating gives CASSLTGVRFYEQYF. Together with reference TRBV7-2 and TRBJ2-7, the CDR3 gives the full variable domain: GAGVSQSPSNKVTEKGKDVELRCDPISGHTALYWYRQSLGQGLEFLIYFQGNSAPDKSGLPSDRFSAERTGGSVSTLTIQRTQQEDSAVYLCASSLTGVRFYEQYFGPGTRLTVT.